The present T cell receptor (beta chain) was sequenced within a study of cytomegalovirus exposure and HLA in healthy donors. The primer mix had 60 Vbeta and 13 Jbeta primers. Clones were read by immunoSEQ multiplex PCR, and TCRdb kept only the in-frame ones, dropping some. The sample has about 190,000 clones, about four fifths seen once. Germline loops: CDR1 SGHRS, CDR2 YFSETQ. The CDR3 contains 14 residues. V gave up 2 bases and J gave up 3 bases, with 9 bases separating them. Sequencing was carried out using PBMCs. This chain joins TRBV5-1 and TRBJ2-1; D possibly corresponds to TRBD1 (6 bases). The TCR comes from a woman in her thirties in good health and CMV-seropositive. CDR3 bases: TGCGCCAGCAGCTTAGGACAGCTCTACAATGAGCAGTTCTTC. This codes for CASSLGQLYNEQFF.